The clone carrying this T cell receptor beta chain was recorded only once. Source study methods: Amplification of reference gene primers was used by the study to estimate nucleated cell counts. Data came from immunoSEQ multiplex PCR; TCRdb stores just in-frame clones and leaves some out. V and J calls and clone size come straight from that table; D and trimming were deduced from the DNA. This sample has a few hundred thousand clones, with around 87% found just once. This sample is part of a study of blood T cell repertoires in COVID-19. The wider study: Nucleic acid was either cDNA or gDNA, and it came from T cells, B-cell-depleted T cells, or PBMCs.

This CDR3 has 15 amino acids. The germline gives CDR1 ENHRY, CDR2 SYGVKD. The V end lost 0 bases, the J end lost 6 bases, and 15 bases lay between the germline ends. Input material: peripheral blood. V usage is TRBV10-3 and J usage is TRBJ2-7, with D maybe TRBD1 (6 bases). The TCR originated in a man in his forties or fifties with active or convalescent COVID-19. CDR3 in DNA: TGTGCCATCAGTGAGTCGGGTTCAGGGGTGGGCGAGCAGTACTTC. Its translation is CAISESGSGVGEQYF.